Shown below are 22 T cell receptor beta chains from a single sample sequenced in a study of glioma-infiltrating T cells after dendritic cell vaccination. Indicated time point: after dendritic cell vaccination, including at tumor progression/relapse. Assay used: immunoSEQ multiplex PCR; TCRdb lists only in-frame clones, some missing. The repertoire includes about 10,000 clones, 81% of them detected once, and approximately 39% sits in the top ten. The material was blood, obtained after dendritic cell vaccination. These TCRs come from a human donor with glioblastoma.

The chain is built from TRBV6-6 and TRBJ2-1, with 9 bases fitting TRBD2. The germline gives CDR1 MNHNY, CDR2 SVGAGI (reference sequence). V lost 7 bases and J lost 9; bases outside the gene matches: 13. The CDR3 extends over 15 amino acids. The CDR3 protein is CASNLLAGDISEQFF. For the CDR3, the DNA is TGTGCCAGCAATCTATTAGCGGGAGACATAAGTGAGCAGTTCTTC.

The chain recombines TRBV7-6 with TRBJ2-5, with no clear D. CDR3 length equals 12 residues. V lost 5 bases, J lost 14 bases, and 18 bases lay in between. The germline V gene has CDR1 SGHVS and CDR2 FNYEAQ. The CDR3 spells CASSLRQEQIYF. CDR3 DNA sequence: TGTGCCAGCAGCCTAAGACAAGAACAAATCTACTTC.

The J gene is TRBJ1-1, the V gene TRBV6-6; 8 nucleotides line up with TRBD1. This CDR3 is built from 16 residues. V trimming: 0 bases; J trimming: 1 base; junction bases outside the gene matches: 4. CDR1 is MNHNY, CDR2 SVGAGI, per germline (reference sequence). CDR3 sequence reads: CASSYSRTGRNTEAFF. The CDR3 bases are TGTGCCAGCAGTTACTCTAGGACAGGGAGGAACACTGAAGCTTTCTTT.

This chain joins TRBV13 and TRBJ2-7; 14 positions match TRBD2. Germline V gene data show CDR1 as PRHDT and CDR2 as FYEKMQ (reference sequence). The CDR3 runs to 17 residues. With V trimmed by 3 bases and J by 5 bases, 9 bases remained unmatched. In DNA form, the CDR3 reads TGTGCCAGCAGCTTTTTCGGGACTAGCGGGAGAGCCCACGAGCAGTACTTC. It yields the protein CASSFFGTSGRAHEQYF.

J is TRBJ1-2 and V is TRBV5-1; TRBD1 matches at 7 bases. V dropped 2 bases and J dropped 7; count of bases not matched to a gene: 5. The CDR3 is made up of 13 amino acids. The germline V gene encodes CDR1 SGHRS and CDR2 YFSETQ. In DNA, the CDR3 is TGCGCCAGCAGCTTCGAGGGGGCGATTGGCTACACCTTC. Its translation is CASSFEGAIGYTF.

The V call is TRBV4-1, the J call TRBJ1-1; TRBD1 might be the D (6 bases). CDR3 length equals 15 residues. V gave up 5 bases and J gave up 1 base, with 14 bases separating them. In germline, CDR1 is MGHRA, CDR2 YSYEKL. For the CDR3, the DNA is TGCGCCAGCAGCTTCCGTACGGACAGGAACACTGAAGCTTTCTTT. It codes for CASSFRTDRNTEAFF.

This rearrangement joins TRBV19 to TRBJ2-1, with a possible D match to TRBD2 (5 bases). CDR1 is LNHDA, CDR2 SQIVND, per germline (reference sequence). There are 16 residues in the CDR3. V lost 5 bases to trimming and J lost 7 bases, with 21 bases between them. The CDR3 protein is CASSPTREPRTNEQFF. The CDR3, as DNA: TGTGCCAGTAGTCCCACTCGGGAACCCAGGACGAATGAGCAGTTCTTC.

The chain employs TRBV11-2 and TRBJ1-1; D gene uncertain. This CDR3 is 14 amino acids long. Germline assignment: CDR1 SGHAT and CDR2 FQNNGV. The V gene lost 2 bases and the J gene lost 3 bases, with 10 bases spanning the gap. CDR3 region: CASSLYPLDTEAFF. The CDR3, as DNA: TGTGCCAGCAGCTTATACCCTCTAGACACTGAAGCTTTCTTT.

The genes are TRBV14 and TRBJ1-1; 10 bases are shared with TRBD1. Germline CDR1 is SGHDN and CDR2 is FVKESK. The ends lost 2 bases at V and 5 bases at J; junction bases unmatched: 5. The CDR3 length is 15 residues. The CDR3 nucleotides read TGTGCCAGCAGCCAACGGACAGGGGGGGGTACTGAAGCTTTCTTT. As protein: CASSQRTGGGTEAFF.

The genes are TRBV21-1 and TRBJ1-2; the table gives TRBD1 as D, unverified against the DNA. TRBV21-1 counts as a pseudogene. There are 15 residues in the CDR3. In DNA, the CDR3 is TGTGCCAGCAGCTCCAAACAGGGGGCACGGTATGGCTACACCTTC. This translates into CASSSKQGARYGYTF.

This chain uses TRBV4-1 with TRBJ2-1; D gene uncertain. With 1 base removed from V and 0 bases from J, the gap between germline ends came to 16 bases. Germline V CDR1 and CDR2: MGHRA, YSYEKL. This CDR3 region has 18 residues. CDR3 loop: CASSQGETHLISYNEQFF. CDR3 in DNA: TGCGCCAGCAGCCAAGGTGAGACACACCTTATCTCCTACAATGAGCAGTTCTTC.

This rearrangement joins TRBV27 to TRBJ2-5, with D possibly being TRBD1 (5 bases). The J call may not be correct, given that the DNA end is closer to TRBJ2-7. This CDR3 has 14 residues. Germline CDR1 is MNHEY and CDR2 is SMNVEV (reference sequence). CDR3: CASSASVQGYEQYF. DNA of the CDR3: TGTGCCAGCAGTGCCAGCGTCCAGGGCTACGAGCAGTACTTC.

The chain employs TRBV29-1 and TRBJ2-3, with 7 bases that match TRBD1. The CDR3 contains 15 residues. The junction had 7 bases not matched to a gene; V was cut back by 1 base and J by 3 bases. Germline-derived CDR1 and CDR2 are SQVTM and ANQGSEA. CDR3 DNA: TGCAGCGTTGAAGGAGACAGGGCAGGGACAGATACGCAGTATTTT. Translated, it gives CSVEGDRAGTDTQYF.

CDR3 loop: CASSLAKGGQFF. The CDR3, as DNA: TGTGCCAGCAGCTTAGCAAAAGGCGGGCAGTTCTTC. The rearrangement joins TRBV7-8 to TRBJ2-1; D gene ambiguous. Trimming took 0 bases from V and 12 from J, leaving 9 bases between them. CDR1 and CDR2 from the germline V gene are SGHVS and FQNEAQ. The CDR3 is made up of 12 amino acids.

V is TRBV4-2 and J is TRBJ1-3; 7 nucleotides match TRBD1. The CDR3 sequence is 15 residues long. Trimming cost V 3 bases and J 4 bases; bases outside gene matches: 6. Germline V CDR1 and CDR2: LGHNA, YNFKEQ. This CDR3 reads CASSQGDSGGNTIYF. Written as DNA, the CDR3 is TGTGCCAGCAGCCAGGGGGACAGTGGGGGAAACACCATATATTTT.

Of note for this clone: Other DNA sequences within the sample encode an identical CDR3. This chain uses TRBV5-6 with TRBJ2-5; possible D gene TRBD1, 5 bases. Germline CDR1 and CDR2: SGHDT and YYEEEE. V was clipped by 4 bases and J by 1 base, with 11 bases between them. The CDR3 length is 14 residues. The CDR3 loop is CASSARTTQETQYF. Written as DNA, the CDR3 is TGTGCCAGCAGCGCCCGGACAACCCAAGAGACCCAGTACTTC. Full variable domain (outside the CDR3, taken from reference TRBV5-6 and TRBJ2-5): DAGVTQSPTHLIKTRGQQVTLRCSPKSGHDTVSWYQQALGQGPQFIFQYYEEEERQRGNFPDRFSGHQFPNYSSELNVNALLLGDSALYLCASSARTTQETQYFGPGTRLLVL.

This rearrangement joins TRBV28 to TRBJ2-4; weak D call: TRBD1 (6 bases). Germline V gene lookup returns CDR1 MDHEN and CDR2 SYDVKM. V was shortened by 2 bases and J by 0 bases, with 26 bases between the two germline ends. The length of the CDR3 is 21 residues. The CDR3 protein is CASSLAMSRVWGPGAKNIQYF. CDR3 nucleotide sequence: TGTGCCAGCAGTTTAGCGATGTCGCGGGTCTGGGGGCCCGGAGCCAAAAACATTCAGTACTTC.

V gene TRBV28 combines with J gene TRBJ1-6, with 10 bases matching TRBD1. Per the germline V gene, CDR1 is MDHEN and CDR2 is SYDVKM. The J segment lost 9 bases and the V segment lost 7 bases, leaving 9 bases of the junction unmatched. The CDR3 extends over 15 amino acids. In DNA, the CDR3 is TGTGCCAGCAAAATGACAGGGGGCTCCGGTTCACCCCTCCACTTT. It specifies CASKMTGGSGSPLHF.

J is TRBJ1-4 and V is TRBV6-6; weak D call: TRBD1 (5 bases). Between the trimmed V and J ends, which lost 2 bases and 3 bases, there was a span of 13 bases. The CDR3 contains 16 residues. Per germline, CDR1 MNHNY and CDR2 SVGAGI (reference sequence). CDR3 DNA sequence: TGTGCCAGCAGTTACATTTCAGGGTTTCCTAATGAAAAACTGTTTTTT. Translation gives CASSYISGFPNEKLFF.

The CDR3 region is CASSLGQGIYEQYF. In nucleotides, the CDR3 is TGTGCCAGCAGCTTAGGGCAGGGGATCTACGAGCAGTACTTC. V and J are TRBV7-9 and TRBJ2-7, with a tentative D call TRBD1 (6 bases). CDR1 is SEHNR and CDR2 is FQNEAQ in the germline V gene (reference sequence). The ends were cut back, 1 base at V and 3 bases at J, with 10 bases in the middle. The CDR3 is made up of 14 amino acids.

The V call is TRBV5-6, the J call TRBJ2-6; 9 positions match TRBD2. The germline V gene has CDR1 SGHDT and CDR2 YYEEEE. The CDR3 consists of 19 residues. V lost 4 bases to trimming and J lost 3 bases; unmatched junction nucleotides: 14. The CDR3 here is CASSLFVAGGPGGANVLTF. The CDR3 bases are TGTGCCAGCAGCCTGTTTGTTGCGGGAGGGCCAGGTGGGGCCAACGTCCTGACTTTC.

The chain has TRBV21-1 and TRBJ2-2; the listed D gene, TRBD2, was not tested against the DNA. TRBV21-1 constitutes a pseudogene. This CDR3 contains 15 residues. Here the CDR3 reads CASSKGGASIGELFF. The DNA of the CDR3 is TGTGCCAGCAGCAAGGGAGGGGCGTCGATCGGGGAGCTGTTTTTT.